One and the same sample provided the 9 T cell receptor beta chains below, sequenced in a study of human T cells and chemical hapten exposure. Specified time point: pre-sensitization, week 0. The sample's treatment: therapeutic diphenylcyclopropenone sensitization with weekly scalp DPC. One entry per CDR3 protein results from TCRdb running MiXCR on the RACE reads. The table includes about 380,000 distinct CDR3 sequences, approximately 5.1% detected once. The source material was whole blood, sampled in connection with sensitization to the hapten diphenylcyclopropenone (DPC). The receptors originated from a woman aged 50 to 65 with alopecia areata. Some clones in this sample may be carry-over from other donors' samples.

This clonotype occurred many times. The gene calls are TRBV12-3 or TRBV12-4 and TRBJ2-1; D is ambiguous. Trimming removed 3 bases at V and 2 bases at J, with 11 bases between. The CDR3 is made up of 15 amino acids. CDR3 sequence: CASSFSIGAYNEQFF. CDR3 sequence (DNA): TGTGCCAGCAGTTTTAGTATTGGGGCCTACAATGAGCAGTTCTTC.

This clonotype was counted at least ten times. V and J are TRBV5-1 and TRBJ2-7; 9 bases fit TRBD2. Germline CDR1 and CDR2: SGHRS and YFSETQ. Trimming removed 7 bases from V and 2 bases from J; junction bases left unmatched: 7. This CDR3 contains 14 residues. The CDR3 spells CASGLTSGTYEQYF. The CDR3 DNA reads as TGCGCCAGCGGCCTGACTAGCGGAACCTACGAGCAGTACTTC.

In its sample, this clonotype was seen many times. This chain uses TRBV9 with TRBJ2-1; the D gene could be TRBD1 or TRBD2 (6 bases each). The germline V gene has CDR1 SGDLS and CDR2 YYNGEE. The ends were cut back, 4 bases at V and 9 bases at J, with 20 bases in the middle. The CDR3 has 15 amino acids. CDR3 DNA sequence: TGTGCCAGCAGCCCCGGCGGGGCCAGGGGTAGTGAGCAGTTCTTC. This gives the protein CASSPGGARGSEQFF.

The V call is TRBV9, the J call TRBJ1-1; D possibly corresponds to TRBD1 (6 bases). CDR3 size: 16 residues. Germline V lookup: CDR1 SGDLS, CDR2 YYNGEE. Trimming pared 0 bases from V and 2 bases from J, leaving 14 bases between. CDR3 amino acids: CASSVVPRGGNTEAFF. As DNA, the CDR3 is TGTGCCAGCAGCGTAGTCCCCAGGGGTGGTAACACTGAAGCTTTCTTT.

This clonotype was seen a handful of times. V gene TRBV5-1 combines with J gene TRBJ2-1; 9 positions agree with TRBD2. Germline CDR1 reads SGHRS; CDR2 reads YFSETQ. The CDR3 runs to 14 residues. With V trimmed by 0 bases and J by 15 bases, 10 bases remained unmatched. Here the CDR3 DNA reads TGCGCCAGCAGCTTGGGGGTAGCGGGAGCCCAGGGGTTCTTC. Amino acids: CASSLGVAGAQGFF.

In its sample, this clonotype was seen a few times. The chain couples TRBV29-1 to TRBJ1-1; 10 nucleotides align to TRBD1. The V gene end was trimmed by 6 bases and the J gene end by 5 bases; junction bases not matched to a gene: 9. The CDR3 totals 14 residues. The germline CDR1 and CDR2 sequences are SQVTM and ANQGSEA. DNA for the CDR3: TGCAGCGTAGATCCGGGACAGGGGTCGACTGAAGCTTTCTTT. This encodes CSVDPGQGSTEAFF.

V is TRBV6-5 and J is TRBJ2-7, with D perhaps TRBD2 (5 bases). The germline gives CDR1 MNHEY, CDR2 SVGAGI. Trimming removed 7 bases from V and 4 bases from J, with 8 bases in between. CDR3 length: 11 residues. In nucleotides, the CDR3 is TGTGCCAGCACCGGAGGTTACGAGCAGTACTTC. Protein sequence: CASTGGYEQYF.

This clonotype has only a few counts. This chain uses TRBV11-3 with TRBJ1-1, with 7 bases identical to TRBD1. The CDR3 is 12 amino acids. Germline CDR1 and CDR2: SGHNT and YENEEA. Unmatched junction bases numbered 5, after V lost 5 bases and J lost 8 bases. CDR3 sequence: CASSRNRGEAFF. CDR3 sequence (DNA): TGTGCCAGCAGCCGTAACAGGGGAGAAGCTTTCTTT.

This clonotype has just a few counts. The chain links TRBV5-1 to TRBJ2-3; D might be TRBD1 (5 bases). The CDR3 has 17 amino acids. Germline CDR1 is SGHRS and CDR2 is YFSETQ. Trimming left V 2 bases short and J 0 bases short, with 16 bases between. CDR3 DNA: TGCGCCAGCAGCTTTACCCGACAGATGGCTAGCACAGATACGCAGTATTTT. Protein product: CASSFTRQMASTDTQYF.